This record looks at one T cell receptor beta chain sequence and its context. This entry comes from a study of blood T cell repertoires in COVID-19. Study at large: Two negative PCRs, clearance, or symptom resolution had been documented for recovered Cohort 3 donors. Samples of COVID-19 (acute and convalescent) were obtained from the United States, Italy and Spain. T cells, B-cell-depleted T cells, or PBMCs provided the cDNA or gDNA that served as material.

Generated by immunoSEQ multiplex PCR, the TCRdb table keeps only in-frame clones and is missing some. The table shows approximately 170,000 clones, with around 80% occurring only once. Germline V CDR1 and CDR2: MGHRA, YSYEKL. Unmatched junction bases numbered 6, after V lost 4 bases and J lost 6 bases. The CDR3 spans 15 residues. Sequenced input: PBMCs or T cells enriched from blood (not recorded which). The sequence was obtained from an older woman in a cohort exposed to, infected with or recovered from COVID-19 (not recorded which). The J gene is TRBJ1-6, the V gene TRBV4-1, with TRBD1 matching over 7 bases. CDR3 in amino acids: CASSRARDSNSPLHF. The DNA of the CDR3 is TGCGCCAGCAGCCGAGCCCGGGACAGTAATTCACCCCTCCACTTT.